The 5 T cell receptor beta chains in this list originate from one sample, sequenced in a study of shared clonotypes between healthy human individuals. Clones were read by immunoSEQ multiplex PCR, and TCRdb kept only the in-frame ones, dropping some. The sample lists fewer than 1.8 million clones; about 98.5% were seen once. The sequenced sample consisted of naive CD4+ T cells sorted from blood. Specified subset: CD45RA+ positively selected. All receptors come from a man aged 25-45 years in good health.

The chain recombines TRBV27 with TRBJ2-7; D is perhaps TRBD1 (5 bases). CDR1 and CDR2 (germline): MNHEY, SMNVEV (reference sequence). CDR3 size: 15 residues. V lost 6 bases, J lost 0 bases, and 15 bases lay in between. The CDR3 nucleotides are TGTGCCAGCAGGGGCGACAGATCCAGCTCCTACGAGCAGTACTTC. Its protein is CASRGDRSSSYEQYF.

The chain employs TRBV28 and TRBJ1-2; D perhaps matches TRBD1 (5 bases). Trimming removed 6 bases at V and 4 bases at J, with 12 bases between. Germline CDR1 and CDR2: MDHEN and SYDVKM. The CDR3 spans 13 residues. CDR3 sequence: CASSRDRSYGYTF. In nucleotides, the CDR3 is TGTGCCAGCAGCCGAGACAGAAGCTATGGCTACACCTTC.

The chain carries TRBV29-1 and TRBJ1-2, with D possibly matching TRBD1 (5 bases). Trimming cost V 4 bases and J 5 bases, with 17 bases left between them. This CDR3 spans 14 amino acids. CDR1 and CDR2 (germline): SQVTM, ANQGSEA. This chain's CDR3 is CSVGGEGRGYGYTF. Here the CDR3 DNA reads TGCAGCGTTGGTGGGGAGGGACGAGGGTATGGCTACACCTTC. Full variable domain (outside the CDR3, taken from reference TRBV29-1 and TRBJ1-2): SAVISQKPSRDICQRGTSLTIQCQVDSQVTMMFWYRQQPGQSLTLIATANQGSEATYESGFVIDKFPISRPNLTFSTLTVSNMSPEDSSIYLCSVGGEGRGYGYTFGSGTRLTVV.

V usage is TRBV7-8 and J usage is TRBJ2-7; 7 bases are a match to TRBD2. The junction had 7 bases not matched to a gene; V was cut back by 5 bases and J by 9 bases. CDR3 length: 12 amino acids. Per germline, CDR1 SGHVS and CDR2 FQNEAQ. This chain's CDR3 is CASSLPGGGQYF. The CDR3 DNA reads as TGTGCCAGCAGCCTGCCGGGGGGAGGGCAGTACTTC.

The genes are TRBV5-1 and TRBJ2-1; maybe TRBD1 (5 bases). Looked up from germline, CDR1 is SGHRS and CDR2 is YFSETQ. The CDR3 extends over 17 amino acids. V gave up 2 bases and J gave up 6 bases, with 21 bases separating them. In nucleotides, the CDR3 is TGCGCCAGCAGCTTCAGGGAAACCGTCACAAAGGGCAATGAGCAGTTCTTC. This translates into CASSFRETVTKGNEQFF. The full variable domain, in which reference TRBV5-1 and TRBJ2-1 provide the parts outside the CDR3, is KAGVTQTPRYLIKTRGQQVTLSCSPISGHRSVSWYQQTPGQGLQFLFEYFSETQRNKGNFPGRFSGRQFSNSRSEMNVSTLELGDSALYLCASSFRETVTKGNEQFFGPGTRLTVL.